This T cell receptor beta chain originates from a study of technical replicates of blood from several donors (dated by TCRdb to about 2017). With respect to this clone: What this receptor recognizes is not known. Base qualities are missing; no much larger clone stands one base away.

To prepare the library, the immunoSEQ multiplex PCR assay was applied. TCRdb mirrors the immuneACCESS table, restricted to in-frame sequences. Some clones are absent from its copies; in checked studies, under half trace to an unresolved V gene, and the reason for the others is unknown. In all, the sample holds approximately 76,000 clones, and roughly 97% of those were seen once. The ten most abundant clones make up over 0.15% of the sample. This TCR was recovered from a human donor in good health. Sequencing used T cells isolated from PBMCs.

The CDR3: CASRSLSGAPLSGNTIYF. The nucleotide sequence is TGTGCCAGCCGGAGTCTCTCAGGGGCCCCACTCTCTGGAAACACCATATATTTT. The sequence links TRBV13 to TRBJ1-3, with TRBD1 perhaps the D gene, on 6 matching bases. At the junction V is shortened by 8 bases and J by 0 bases, with 23 bases in between. The cysteine opens and the phenylalanine closes a CDR3 of 18 amino acids. Only CDR3 DNA is held: 54 bases, read in frame from base 1. According to the germline V gene (reference sequence), CDR1 reads PRHDT and CDR2 reads FYEKMQ.